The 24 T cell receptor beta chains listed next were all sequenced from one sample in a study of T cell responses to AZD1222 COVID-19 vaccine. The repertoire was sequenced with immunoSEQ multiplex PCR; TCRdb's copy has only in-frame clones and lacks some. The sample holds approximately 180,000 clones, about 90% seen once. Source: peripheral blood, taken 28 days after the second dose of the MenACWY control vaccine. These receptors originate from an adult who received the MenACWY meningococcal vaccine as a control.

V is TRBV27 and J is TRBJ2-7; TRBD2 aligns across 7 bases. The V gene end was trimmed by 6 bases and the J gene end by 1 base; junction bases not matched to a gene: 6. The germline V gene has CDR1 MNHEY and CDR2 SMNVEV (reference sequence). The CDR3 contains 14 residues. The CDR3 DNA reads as TGTGCCAGCAGCGATAGGGGAGGGTCCTACGAGCAGTACTTC. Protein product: CASSDRGGSYEQYF.

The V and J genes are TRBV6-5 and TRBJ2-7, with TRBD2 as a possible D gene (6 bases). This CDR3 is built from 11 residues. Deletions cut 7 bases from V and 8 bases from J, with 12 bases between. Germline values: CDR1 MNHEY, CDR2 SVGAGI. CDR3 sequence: CASTLEGKQYF. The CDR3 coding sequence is TGTGCCAGCACATTGGAGGGGAAGCAGTACTTC.

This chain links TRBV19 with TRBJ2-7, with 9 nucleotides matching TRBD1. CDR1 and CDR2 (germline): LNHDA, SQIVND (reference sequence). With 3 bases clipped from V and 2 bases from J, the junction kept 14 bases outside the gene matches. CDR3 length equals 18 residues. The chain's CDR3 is CASSIIWGGTGSAYEQYF. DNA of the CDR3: TGTGCCAGTAGTATTATTTGGGGGGGGACAGGGAGCGCCTACGAGCAGTACTTC. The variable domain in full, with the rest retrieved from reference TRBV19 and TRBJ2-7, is DGGITQSPKYLFRKEGQNVTLSCEQNLNHDAMYWYRQDPGQGLRLIYYSQIVNDFQKGDIAEGYSVSREKKESFPLTVTSAQKNPTAFYLCASSIIWGGTGSAYEQYFGPGTRLTVT.

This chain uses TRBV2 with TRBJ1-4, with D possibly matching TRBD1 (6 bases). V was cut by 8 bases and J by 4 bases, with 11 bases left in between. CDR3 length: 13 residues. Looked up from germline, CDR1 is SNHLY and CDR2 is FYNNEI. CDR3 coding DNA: TGTGCCAGCGCGGGGGCCGGTAATGAAAAACTGTTTTTT. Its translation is CASAGAGNEKLFF.

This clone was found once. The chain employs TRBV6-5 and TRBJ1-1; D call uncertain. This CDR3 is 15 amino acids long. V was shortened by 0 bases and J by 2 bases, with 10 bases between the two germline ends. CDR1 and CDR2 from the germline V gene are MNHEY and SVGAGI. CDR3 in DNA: TGTGCCAGCAGTTACTCCAGGTCGGGAAACACTGAAGCTTTCTTT. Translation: CASSYSRSGNTEAFF.

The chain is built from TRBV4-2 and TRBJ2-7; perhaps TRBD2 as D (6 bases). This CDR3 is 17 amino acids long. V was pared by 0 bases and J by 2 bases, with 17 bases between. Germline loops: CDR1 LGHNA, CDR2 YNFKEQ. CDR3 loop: CASSQDLRSSGPYEQYF. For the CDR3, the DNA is TGTGCCAGCAGCCAAGATCTCCGGAGTAGCGGACCCTACGAGCAGTACTTC.

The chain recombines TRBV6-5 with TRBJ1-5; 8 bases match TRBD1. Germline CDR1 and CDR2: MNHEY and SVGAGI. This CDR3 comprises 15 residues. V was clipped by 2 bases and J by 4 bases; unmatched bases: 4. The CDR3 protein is CASSYGGQGNQPQHF. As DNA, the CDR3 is TGTGCCAGCAGTTACGGTGGACAGGGAAATCAGCCCCAGCATTTT.

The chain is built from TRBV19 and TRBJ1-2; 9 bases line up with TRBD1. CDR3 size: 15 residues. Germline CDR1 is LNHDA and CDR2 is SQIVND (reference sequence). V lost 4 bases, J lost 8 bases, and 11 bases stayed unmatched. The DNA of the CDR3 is TGTGCCAGTAGTAACTCCGCGGACAGGGGATTCGGCTACACCTTC. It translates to CASSNSADRGFGYTF. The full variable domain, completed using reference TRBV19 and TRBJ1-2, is DGGITQSPKYLFRKEGQNVTLSCEQNLNHDAMYWYRQDPGQGLRLIYYSQIVNDFQKGDIAEGYSVSREKKESFPLTVTSAQKNPTAFYLCASSNSADRGFGYTFGSGTRLTVV.

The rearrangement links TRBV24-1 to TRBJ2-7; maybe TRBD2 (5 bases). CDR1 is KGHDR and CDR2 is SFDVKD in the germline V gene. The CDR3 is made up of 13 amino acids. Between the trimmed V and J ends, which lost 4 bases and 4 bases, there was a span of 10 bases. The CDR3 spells CATSDPTKYEQYF. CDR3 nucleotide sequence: TGTGCCACCAGTGACCCGACTAAATACGAGCAGTACTTC.

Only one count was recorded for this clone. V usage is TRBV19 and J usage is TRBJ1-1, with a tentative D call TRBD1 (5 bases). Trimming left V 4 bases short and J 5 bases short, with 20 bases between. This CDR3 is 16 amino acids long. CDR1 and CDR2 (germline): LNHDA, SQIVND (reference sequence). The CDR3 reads CASSTSYLEGRTEAFF. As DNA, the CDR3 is TGTGCCAGTAGTACATCTTACTTGGAGGGGCGGACTGAAGCTTTCTTT.

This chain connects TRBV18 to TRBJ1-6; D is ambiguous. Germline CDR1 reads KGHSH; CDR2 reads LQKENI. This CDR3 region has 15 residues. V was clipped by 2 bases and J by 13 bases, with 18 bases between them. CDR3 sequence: CASSPILGSSLPLHF. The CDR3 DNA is TGTGCCAGCTCACCAATTCTCGGAAGCAGCTTGCCCCTCCACTTT.

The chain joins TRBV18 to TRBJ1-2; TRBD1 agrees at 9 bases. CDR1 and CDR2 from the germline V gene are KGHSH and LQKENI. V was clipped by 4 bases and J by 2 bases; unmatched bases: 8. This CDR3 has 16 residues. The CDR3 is CASSRGQGDSNYGYTF. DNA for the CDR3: TGTGCCAGCTCACGGGGACAGGGCGATTCCAACTATGGCTACACCTTC.

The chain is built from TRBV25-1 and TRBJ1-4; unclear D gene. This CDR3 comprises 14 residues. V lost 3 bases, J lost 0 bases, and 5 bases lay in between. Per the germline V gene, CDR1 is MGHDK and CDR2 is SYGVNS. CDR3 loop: CASSDMTTNEKLFF. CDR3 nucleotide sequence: TGTGCCAGCAGTGATATGACAACTAATGAAAAACTGTTTTTT.

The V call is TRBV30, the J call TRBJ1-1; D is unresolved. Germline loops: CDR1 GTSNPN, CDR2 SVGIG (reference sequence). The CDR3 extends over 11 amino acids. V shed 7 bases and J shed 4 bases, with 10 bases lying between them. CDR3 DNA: TGTGCCTTGGCTGGTGCCACTGAAGCTTTCTTT. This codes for CALAGATEAFF.

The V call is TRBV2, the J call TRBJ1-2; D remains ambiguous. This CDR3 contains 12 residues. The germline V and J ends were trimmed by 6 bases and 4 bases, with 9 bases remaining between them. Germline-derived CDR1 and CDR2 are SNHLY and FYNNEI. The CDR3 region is CASSGLGYGYTF. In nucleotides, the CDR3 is TGTGCCAGCAGCGGGTTAGGCTATGGCTACACCTTC.

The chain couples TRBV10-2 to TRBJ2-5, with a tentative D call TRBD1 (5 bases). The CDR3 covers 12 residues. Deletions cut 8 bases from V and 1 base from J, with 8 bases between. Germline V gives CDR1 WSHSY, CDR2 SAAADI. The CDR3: CASGASQETQYF. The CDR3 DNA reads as TGCGCCAGCGGGGCAAGCCAAGAGACCCAGTACTTC.

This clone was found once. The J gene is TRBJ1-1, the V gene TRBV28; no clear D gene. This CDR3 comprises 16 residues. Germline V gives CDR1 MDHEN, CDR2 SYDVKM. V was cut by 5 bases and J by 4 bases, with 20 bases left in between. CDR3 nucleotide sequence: TGTGCCAGCAGTCCCTCGAACCCCGGCAAGGGCACTGAAGCTTTCTTT. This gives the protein CASSPSNPGKGTEAFF.

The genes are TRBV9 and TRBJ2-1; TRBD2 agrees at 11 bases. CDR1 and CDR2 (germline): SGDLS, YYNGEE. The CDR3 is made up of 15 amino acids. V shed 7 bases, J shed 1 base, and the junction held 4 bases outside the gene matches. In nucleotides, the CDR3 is TGTGCCAGCGGGACTAGCGGTGCTTCCTACAATGAGCAGTTCTTC. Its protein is CASGTSGASYNEQFF.

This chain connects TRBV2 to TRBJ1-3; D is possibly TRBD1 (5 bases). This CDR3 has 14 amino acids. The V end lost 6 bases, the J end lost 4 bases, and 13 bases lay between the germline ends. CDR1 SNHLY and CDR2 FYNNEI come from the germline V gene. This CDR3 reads CASRGRPGGNTIYF. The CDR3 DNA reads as TGTGCCAGCAGGGGACGGCCGGGGGGAAACACCATATATTTT.

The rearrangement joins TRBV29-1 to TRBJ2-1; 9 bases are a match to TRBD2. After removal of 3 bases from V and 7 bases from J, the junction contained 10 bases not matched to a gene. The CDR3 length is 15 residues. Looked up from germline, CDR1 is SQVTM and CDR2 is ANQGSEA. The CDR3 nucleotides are TGCAGCGTTGATCTGGGTAGCGGGAGTTGGAATGAGCAGTTCTTC. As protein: CSVDLGSGSWNEQFF.

The CDR3 nucleotides are TGTGCCATCAGTCCAGACAGGGGAACCTTTTATGGCTACACCTTC. Translated: CAISPDRGTFYGYTF. The chain links TRBV10-3 to TRBJ1-2; TRBD1 agrees at 8 bases. The CDR3 spans 15 residues. V was pared by 5 bases and J by 5 bases, with 10 bases of the junction left unmatched. The germline V gene has CDR1 ENHRY and CDR2 SYGVKD.

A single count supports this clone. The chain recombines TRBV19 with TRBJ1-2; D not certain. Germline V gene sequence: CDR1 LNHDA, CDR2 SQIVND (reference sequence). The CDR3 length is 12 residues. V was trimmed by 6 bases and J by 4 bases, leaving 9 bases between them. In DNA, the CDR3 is TGTGCCAGTAGAGTGGACCTCTATGGCTACACCTTC. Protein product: CASRVDLYGYTF.

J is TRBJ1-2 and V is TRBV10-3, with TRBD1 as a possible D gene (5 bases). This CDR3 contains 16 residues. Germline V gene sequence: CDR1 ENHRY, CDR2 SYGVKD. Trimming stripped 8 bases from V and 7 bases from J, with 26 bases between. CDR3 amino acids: CAIPRGRNPDLGGYTF. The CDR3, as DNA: TGTGCCATCCCCCGGGGCCGAAACCCCGACCTTGGTGGCTACACCTTC.

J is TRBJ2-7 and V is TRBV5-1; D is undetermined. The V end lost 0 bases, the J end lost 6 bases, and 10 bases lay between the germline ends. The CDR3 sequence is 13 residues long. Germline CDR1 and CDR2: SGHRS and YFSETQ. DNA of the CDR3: TGCGCCAGCAGCTTGGATCCTATCGGCGAGCAGTACTTC. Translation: CASSLDPIGEQYF.